These 19 T cell receptor beta chains were all obtained from the same sample, sequenced in a study of T cell changes during pregnancy in multiple sclerosis. Profiling relied on immunoSEQ multiplex PCR, and the TCRdb table lists in-frame clones only, not all of them. Among around 28,000 clones, about nine tenths were seen once, and the ten largest hold 0.45% to 0.6%. The material sequenced was CD4+ T cells from peripheral blood mononuclear cells, taken in the first trimester of pregnancy. These receptors were obtained from a female donor in good health, enrolled as a control in a pregnancy study.

This clone was observed a handful of times. The chain uses TRBV5-4 and TRBJ2-5; tentatively, D is TRBD2 (6 bases). The germline gives CDR1 SGHNT, CDR2 YYREEE (reference sequence). CDR3 size: 16 residues. Trimming removed 0 bases from V and 5 bases from J, with 17 bases in between. CDR3: CASSLAPLGTGETQYF. The CDR3 DNA sequence: TGTGCCAGCAGCTTGGCCCCCTTGGGGACTGGGGAGACCCAGTACTTC.

The CDR3 sequence is CASSRDGNSGNTIYF. The CDR3 DNA sequence: TGCGCCAGCAGCAGAGACGGGAACTCTGGAAACACCATATATTTT. The rearrangement links TRBV5-1 to TRBJ1-3, with D hard to call. Germline V lookup: CDR1 SGHRS, CDR2 YFSETQ. The length of the CDR3 is 15 residues. The V end lost 4 bases, the J end lost 0 bases, and 11 bases lay between the germline ends. Variable domain in full (rest from reference TRBV5-1 and TRBJ1-3): KAGVTQTPRYLIKTRGQQVTLSCSPISGHRSVSWYQQTPGQGLQFLFEYFSETQRNKGNFPGRFSGRQFSNSRSEMNVSTLELGDSALYLCASSRDGNSGNTIYFGEGSWLTVV.

This chain uses TRBV14 with TRBJ1-6; TRBD1 might be the D (5 bases). Trimming stripped 4 bases from V and 11 bases from J, with 12 bases between. From germline, CDR1 is SGHDN and CDR2 FVKESK. The CDR3 is 13 residues long. The CDR3 coding sequence is TGTGCCAGCAGCCCGGACATTATTACACCCCTCCACTTT. Protein: CASSPDIITPLHF.

The chain couples TRBV2 to TRBJ1-5; D unresolved. Trimming removed 4 bases from V and 3 bases from J, with 16 bases in between. The CDR3 sequence is 16 residues long. The germline V gene has CDR1 SNHLY and CDR2 FYNNEI. CDR3 coding DNA: TGTGCCAGCAGTGCCCTTAGCGGGCTGAACAATCAGCCCCAGCATTTT. Its translation: CASSALSGLNNQPQHF.

This sequence joins TRBV7-2 and TRBJ2-1; D perhaps matches TRBD2 (6 bases). The V end was cut by 3 bases, the J end by 5 bases, with 17 bases between. CDR1 is SGHTA and CDR2 is FQGNSA in the germline V gene. CDR3 length: 16 amino acids. CDR3 sequence reads: CASSLAPGTGHNEQFF. CDR3 nucleotide sequence: TGTGCCAGCAGCTTGGCACCCGGGACTGGACACAATGAGCAGTTCTTC.

The CDR3 loop reads CASSAGDRVTEQYF. The CDR3 DNA is TGTGCCAGCAGCGCCGGGGACAGGGTAACCGAGCAGTACTTC. V and J are TRBV11-2 and TRBJ2-7; 9 bases agree with TRBD1. CDR1 is SGHAT, CDR2 FQNNGV, per germline. CDR3 length: 14 residues. V lost 5 bases and J lost 6; bases outside the gene matches: 8.

This chain connects TRBV11-2 to TRBJ2-5, with D tentatively TRBD1 (6 bases). The CDR3 has 16 residues. CDR1 is SGHAT and CDR2 is FQNNGV in the germline V gene. The germline V and J ends were trimmed by 3 bases and 1 base, with 15 bases remaining between them. CDR3 amino acids: CASSLRARQAQETQYF. CDR3 bases: TGTGCCAGCAGCTTGAGGGCACGACAGGCCCAAGAGACCCAGTACTTC.

This clone was seen only once. This chain connects TRBV7-2 to TRBJ2-7; 7 nucleotides agree with TRBD2. The ends lost 0 bases at V and 2 bases at J; junction bases unmatched: 10. This CDR3 is built from 17 residues. CDR1 and CDR2 (germline): SGHTA, FQGNSA. CDR3 DNA: TGTGCCAGCAGCTTAGCGGTATGGGCGGGGGAAACCTACGAGCAGTACTTC. As protein: CASSLAVWAGETYEQYF.

The genes are TRBV5-5 and TRBJ2-5, with TRBD2 matching over 8 bases. V gave up 4 bases and J gave up 7 bases; unmatched junction bases: 9. The germline gives CDR1 SGHKS, CDR2 YYEKEE (reference sequence). The CDR3 runs 14 residues. The CDR3 reads CASSPTGGRGTQYF. CDR3 sequence (DNA): TGTGCCAGCAGCCCGACGGGGGGGCGAGGGACCCAGTACTTC.

The rearrangement uses TRBV15 and TRBJ2-3; tentative D call: TRBD2 (7 bases). The CDR3 extends over 16 amino acids. Trimming took 3 bases from V and 0 from J, leaving 13 bases between them. CDR1 is LNHNV and CDR2 is YYDKDF in the germline V gene (reference sequence). The CDR3 DNA sequence: TGTGCCACCAGCAGGGGTCGGGGGGCGAGCACAGATACGCAGTATTTT. It codes for CATSRGRGASTDTQYF.

This CDR3 reads CASTEAGNYGYTF. The CDR3 nucleotides are TGTGCCAGCACCGAAGCGGGGAACTATGGCTACACCTTC. V usage is TRBV9 and J usage is TRBJ1-2; unclear D gene. Germline CDR1 reads SGDLS; CDR2 reads YYNGEE. This CDR3 has 13 residues. The V end was cut by 6 bases, the J end by 2 bases, with 11 bases between.

V and J are TRBV30 and TRBJ2-2, with no clear D. CDR3 length: 11 residues. Per germline, CDR1 GTSNPN and CDR2 SVGIG (reference sequence). V lost 1 base and J lost 6, with 3 bases in between. CDR3 sequence (DNA): TGTGCCTGGAGTGGAGCCGGGGAGCTGTTTTTT. It is translated as CAWSGAGELFF.

The chain couples TRBV10-3 to TRBJ1-6; D is unclear. The germline V gene encodes CDR1 ENHRY and CDR2 SYGVKD. The germline V and J ends were trimmed by 7 bases and 6 bases, with 7 bases remaining between them. The CDR3 runs 12 residues. The CDR3 protein is CAIKQPNSPLHF. CDR3 sequence (DNA): TGTGCCATCAAACAGCCTAATTCACCCCTCCACTTT.

This sequence joins TRBV27 and TRBJ2-3; D is unresolved. There are 13 residues in the CDR3. Looked up from germline, CDR1 is MNHEY and CDR2 is SMNVEV (reference sequence). V was cut by 0 bases and J by 4 bases, with 5 bases left in between. The chain's CDR3 is CASSLSRPDTQYF. The CDR3 DNA is TGTGCCAGCAGTTTATCGCGCCCAGATACGCAGTATTTT.

The chain employs TRBV6-1 and TRBJ1-1; 9 bases are a match to TRBD1. The CDR3 loop spans 17 amino acids. Germline CDR1 reads MNHNS; CDR2 reads SASEGT. Unmatched junction bases numbered 9, after V lost 4 bases and J lost 0 bases. The CDR3: CASSAETGGTLNTEAFF. The CDR3 DNA follows: TGTGCCAGCAGTGCTGAAACAGGGGGCACACTGAACACTGAAGCTTTCTTT.

This chain joins TRBV5-6 and TRBJ2-2; possibly TRBD2 for D (6 bases). CDR3 length equals 13 residues. The V and J ends lost 5 bases and 9 bases respectively, with 14 bases between them. CDR1 and CDR2 (germline): SGHDT, YYEEEE. The CDR3 sequence: CASRRSGNRELFF. Here the CDR3 DNA reads TGTGCCAGCAGACGTAGCGGTAACCGGGAGCTGTTTTTT.

V is TRBV5-6 and J is TRBJ2-5; tentatively, D is TRBD1 (6 bases). V shed 4 bases and J shed 4 bases, with 23 bases lying between them. The CDR3 is made up of 17 amino acids. Germline-derived CDR1 and CDR2 are SGHDT and YYEEEE. The CDR3 here is CASSAPLVRLRGETQYF. As DNA, the CDR3 is TGTGCCAGCAGCGCCCCCTTGGTTCGGCTCAGGGGAGAGACCCAGTACTTC.

The DNA of the CDR3 is TGTGCCAGCAGCGTAGATTCGGGGCAGCCCCAGCATTTT. Translated: CASSVDSGQPQHF. The chain joins TRBV9 to TRBJ1-5; D gene ambiguous. Looked up from germline, CDR1 is SGDLS and CDR2 is YYNGEE. Between the trimmed V and J ends, which lost 0 bases and 7 bases, there was a span of 8 bases. The length of the CDR3 is 13 residues.

The V gene is TRBV5-1, the J gene TRBJ2-5; D might be TRBD1 (6 bases). CDR3 length equals 13 residues. V was shortened by 2 bases and J by 5 bases, with 10 bases between the two germline ends. The germline CDR1 and CDR2 sequences are SGHRS and YFSETQ. CDR3: CASSFAGEETQYF. DNA for the CDR3: TGCGCCAGCAGCTTCGCAGGGGAGGAGACCCAGTACTTC.